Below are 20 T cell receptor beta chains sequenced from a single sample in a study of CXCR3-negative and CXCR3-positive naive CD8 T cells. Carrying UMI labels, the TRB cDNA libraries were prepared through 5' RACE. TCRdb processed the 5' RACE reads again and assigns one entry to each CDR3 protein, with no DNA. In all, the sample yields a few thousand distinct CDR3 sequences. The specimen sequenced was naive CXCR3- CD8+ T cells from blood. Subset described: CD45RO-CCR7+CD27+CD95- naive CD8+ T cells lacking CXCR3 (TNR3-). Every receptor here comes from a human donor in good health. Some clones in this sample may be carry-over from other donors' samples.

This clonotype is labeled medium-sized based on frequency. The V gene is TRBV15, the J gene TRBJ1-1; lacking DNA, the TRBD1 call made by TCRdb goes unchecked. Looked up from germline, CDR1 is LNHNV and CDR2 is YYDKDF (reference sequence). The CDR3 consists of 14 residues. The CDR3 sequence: CATSRDYGGTEAFF. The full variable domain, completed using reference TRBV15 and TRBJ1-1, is DAMVIQNPRYQVTQFGKPVTLSCSQTLNHNVMYWYQQKSSQAPKLLFHYYDKDFNNEADTPDNFQSRRPNTSFCFLDIRSPGLGDTAMYLCATSRDYGGTEAFFGQGTRLTVV.

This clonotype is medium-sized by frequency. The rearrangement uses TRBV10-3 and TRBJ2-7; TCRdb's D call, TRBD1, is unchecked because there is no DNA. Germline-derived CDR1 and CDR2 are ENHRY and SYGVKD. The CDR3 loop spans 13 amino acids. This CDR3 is CAISGGTLYEQYF.

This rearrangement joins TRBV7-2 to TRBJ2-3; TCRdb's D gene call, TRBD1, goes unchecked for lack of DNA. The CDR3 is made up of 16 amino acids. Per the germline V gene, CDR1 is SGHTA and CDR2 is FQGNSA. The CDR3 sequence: CASSTGMGGRTDTQYF.

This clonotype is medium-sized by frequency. The chain's CDR3 is CASSRQGFDEQYF. The genes are TRBV5-1 and TRBJ2-7; lacking DNA, the TRBD1 call made by TCRdb goes unchecked. Germline V gene data show CDR1 as SGHRS and CDR2 as YFSETQ. This CDR3 has 13 amino acids.

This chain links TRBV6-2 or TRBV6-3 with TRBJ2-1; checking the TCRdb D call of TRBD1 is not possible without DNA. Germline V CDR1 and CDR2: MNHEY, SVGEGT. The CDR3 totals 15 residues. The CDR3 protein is CASSTRGQPGREQFF.

CDR3 protein: CASSYGRGEQYF. The chain uses TRBV6-2 or TRBV6-3 and TRBJ2-7; TCRdb designates TRBD1, a call that cannot be tested without DNA. Germline assignment: CDR1 MNHEY and CDR2 SVGEGT. There are 12 residues in the CDR3.

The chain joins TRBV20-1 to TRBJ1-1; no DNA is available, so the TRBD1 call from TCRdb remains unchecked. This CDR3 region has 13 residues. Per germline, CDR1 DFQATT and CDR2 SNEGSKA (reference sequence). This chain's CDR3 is CSARDAGGYEAFF.

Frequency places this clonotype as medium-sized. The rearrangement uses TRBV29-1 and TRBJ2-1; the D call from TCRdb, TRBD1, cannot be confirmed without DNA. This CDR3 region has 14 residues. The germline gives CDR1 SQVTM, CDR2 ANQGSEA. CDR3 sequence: CSVDQGWSHNEQFF.

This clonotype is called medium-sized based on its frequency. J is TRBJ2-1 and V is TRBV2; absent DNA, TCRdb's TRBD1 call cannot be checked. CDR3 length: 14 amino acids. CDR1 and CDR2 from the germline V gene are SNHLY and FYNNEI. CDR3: CANLAGGSYNEQFF. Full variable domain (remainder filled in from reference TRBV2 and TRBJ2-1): EPEVTQTPSHQVTQMGQEVILRCVPISNHLYFYWYRQILGQKVEFLVSFYNNEISEKSEIFDDQFSVERPDGSNFTLKIRSTKLEDSAMYFCANLAGGSYNEQFFGPGTRLTVL.

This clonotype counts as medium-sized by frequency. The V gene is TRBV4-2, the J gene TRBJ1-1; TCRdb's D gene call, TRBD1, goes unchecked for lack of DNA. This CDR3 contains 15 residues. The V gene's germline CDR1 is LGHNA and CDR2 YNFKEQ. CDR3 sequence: CASSPNFPGVTEAFF.

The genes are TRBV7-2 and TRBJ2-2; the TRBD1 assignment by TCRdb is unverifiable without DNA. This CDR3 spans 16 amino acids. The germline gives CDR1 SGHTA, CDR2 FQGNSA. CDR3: CASSLRPGQNTGELFF.

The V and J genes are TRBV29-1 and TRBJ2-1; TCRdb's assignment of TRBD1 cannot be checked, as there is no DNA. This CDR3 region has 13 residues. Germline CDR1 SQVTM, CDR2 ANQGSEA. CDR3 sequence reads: CSVGGSSYNEQFF.

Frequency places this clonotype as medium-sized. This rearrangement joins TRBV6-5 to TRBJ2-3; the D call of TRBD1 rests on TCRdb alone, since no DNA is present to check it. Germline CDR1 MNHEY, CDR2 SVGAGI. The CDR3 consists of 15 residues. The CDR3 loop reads CASSYSGGGLYTQYF.

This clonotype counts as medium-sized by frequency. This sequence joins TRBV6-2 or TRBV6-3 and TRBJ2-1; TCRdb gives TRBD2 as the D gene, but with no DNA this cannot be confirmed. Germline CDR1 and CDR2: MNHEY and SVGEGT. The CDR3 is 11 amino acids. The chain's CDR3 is CASTGSNEQFF.

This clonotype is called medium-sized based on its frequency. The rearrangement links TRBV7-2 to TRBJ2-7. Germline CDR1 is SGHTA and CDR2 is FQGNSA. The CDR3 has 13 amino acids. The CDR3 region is CASSLGRSYEQYF.

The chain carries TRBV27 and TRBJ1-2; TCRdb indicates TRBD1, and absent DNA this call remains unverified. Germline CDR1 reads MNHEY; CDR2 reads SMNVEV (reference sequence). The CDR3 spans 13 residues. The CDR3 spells CASSLGQGAPRNF.

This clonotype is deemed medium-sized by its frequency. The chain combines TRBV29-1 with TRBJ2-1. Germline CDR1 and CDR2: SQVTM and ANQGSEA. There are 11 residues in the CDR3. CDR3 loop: CSSSTYNEQFF.

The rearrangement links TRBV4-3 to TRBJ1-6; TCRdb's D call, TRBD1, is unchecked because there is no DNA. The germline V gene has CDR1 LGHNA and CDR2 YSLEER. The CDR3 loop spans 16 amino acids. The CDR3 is CASSHASGTGASPLHF.

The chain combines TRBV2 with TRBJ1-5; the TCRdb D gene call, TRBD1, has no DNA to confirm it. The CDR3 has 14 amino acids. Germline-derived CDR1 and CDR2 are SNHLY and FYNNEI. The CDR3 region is CASLTGDSNQPQHF.

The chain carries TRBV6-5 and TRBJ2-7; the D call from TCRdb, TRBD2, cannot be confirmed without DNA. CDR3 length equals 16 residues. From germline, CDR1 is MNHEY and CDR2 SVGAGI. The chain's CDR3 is CASSRRSSGRWYEQYF.